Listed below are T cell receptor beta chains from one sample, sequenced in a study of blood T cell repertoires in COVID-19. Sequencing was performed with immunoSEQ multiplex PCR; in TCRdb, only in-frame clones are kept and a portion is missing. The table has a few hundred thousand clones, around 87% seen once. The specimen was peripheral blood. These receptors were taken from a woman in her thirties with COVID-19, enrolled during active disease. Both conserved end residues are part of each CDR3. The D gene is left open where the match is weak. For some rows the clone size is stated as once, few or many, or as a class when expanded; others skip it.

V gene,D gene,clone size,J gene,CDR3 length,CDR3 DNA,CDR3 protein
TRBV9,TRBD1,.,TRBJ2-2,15,TGTGCCAGCAGCGTAGTCGGGACAGGGACCGGGGAGCTGTTTTTT,CASSVVGTGTGELFF
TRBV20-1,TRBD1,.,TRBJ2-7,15,TGCAGTGCTAGTGACCCGGGACAGGCAGACTACGAGCAGTACTTC,CSASDPGQADYEQYF
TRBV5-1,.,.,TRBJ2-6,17,TGCGCCAGCAGCTTCGGTTTCCCTGACTCTGGGGCCAACGTCCTGACTTTC,CASSFGFPDSGANVLTF
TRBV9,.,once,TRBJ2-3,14,TGTGCCAGCAGAAGACTAAGCGGGACAGATACGCAGTATTTT,CASRRLSGTDTQYF
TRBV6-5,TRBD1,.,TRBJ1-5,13,TGTGCCAGCAGGGACAGGGGTAGGCAGCCCCAGCATTTT,CASRDRGRQPQHF
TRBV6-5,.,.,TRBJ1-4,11,TGTGCCAGCACCCAGGGTGGAAAACTGTTTTTT,CASTQGGKLFF
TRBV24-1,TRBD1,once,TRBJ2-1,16,TGTGCCACCAGTGATACGGGACAGGGGGCAGGGTTCGAGCAGTTCTTC,CATSDTGQGAGFEQFF
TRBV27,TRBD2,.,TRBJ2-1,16,TGTGCCAGCAGGGGGAGCGGGATAGGGTCCTACAATGAGCAGTTCTTC,CASRGSGIGSYNEQFF
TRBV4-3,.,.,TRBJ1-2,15,TGCGCCAGCAGCCAACTCGAAACAGGGATAGGTGGCTACACCTTC,CASSQLETGIGGYTF
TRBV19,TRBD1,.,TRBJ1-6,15,TGTGCCAGTAGTATTACGGCTTCAGGGGGTTCACCCCTCCACTTT,CASSITASGGSPLHF
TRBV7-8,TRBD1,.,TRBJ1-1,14,TGTGCCAGCAGTATGGACAGGGTGAACACTGAAGCTTTCTTT,CASSMDRVNTEAFF
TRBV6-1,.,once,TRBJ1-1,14,TGTGCCAGCAGTGAAGCGTTGTCGTTCACTGAAGCTTTCTTT,CASSEALSFTEAFF
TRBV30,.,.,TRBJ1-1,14,TGTGCCTCCCATGCCGCGTTGAGGGGGACTGAAGCTTTCTTT,CASHAALRGTEAFF
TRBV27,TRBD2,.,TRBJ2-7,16,TGTGCCAGCAGTTTATTCCCCCCTAGCGGGAGATACGAGCAGTACTTC,CASSLFPPSGRYEQYF
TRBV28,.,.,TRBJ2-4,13,TGTGCCAGCAGGGGAGTAGCCAAAAACATTCAGTACTTC,CASRGVAKNIQYF
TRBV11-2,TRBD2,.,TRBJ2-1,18,TGTGCCAGCAGCTTAGATTCTCCTAGCGGACACTCCTACAATGAGCAGTTCTTC,CASSLDSPSGHSYNEQFF
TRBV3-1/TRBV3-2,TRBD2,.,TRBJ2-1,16,TGTGCCAGCAGCCAAGTGGGCGGGAGGTCCTACAATGAGCAGTTCTTC,CASSQVGGRSYNEQFF
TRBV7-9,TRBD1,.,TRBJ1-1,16,TGTGCCAGCAGCTATCGGGGACAGGGGTGGAACACTGAAGCTTTCTTT,CASSYRGQGWNTEAFF
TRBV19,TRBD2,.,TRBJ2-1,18,TGTGCCAGTAGCTACCGAGGGGGGGGAGCGGGAGAGTACAATGAGCAGTTCTTC,CASSYRGGGAGEYNEQFF
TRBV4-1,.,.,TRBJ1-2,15,TGCGCCAGCAGCCAAACGGACGGGGTGGGATATGGCTACACCTTC,CASSQTDGVGYGYTF
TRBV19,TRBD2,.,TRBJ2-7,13,TGTGCCAGTAGTGCCGGGAGGGCGTTCGAGCAGTACTTC,CASSAGRAFEQYF
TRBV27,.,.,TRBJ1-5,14,TGTGCCAGCAGTTTAGCCGGGGTCAATCAGCCCCAGCATTTT,CASSLAGVNQPQHF
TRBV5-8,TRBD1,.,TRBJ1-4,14,TGTGCCAGCAGTGACGGTACAGGGGGTGTAAAACTGTTTTTT,CASSDGTGGVKLFF
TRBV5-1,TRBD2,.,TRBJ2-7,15,TGCGCCAGCAGCCAATCTAGCGGGAGGATCTACGAGCAGTACTTC,CASSQSSGRIYEQYF
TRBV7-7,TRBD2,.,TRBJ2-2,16,TGTGCTAGCAGCAATCGACTAGCGGGAGGCACCGGGGAGCTGTTTTTT,CASSNRLAGGTGELFF
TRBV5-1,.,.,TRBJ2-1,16,TGCGCCAGCAGCTTGGATCTCTCTTTCTCCTACAATGAGCAGTTCTTC,CASSLDLSFSYNEQFF
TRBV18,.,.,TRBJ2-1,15,TGTGCCAGCTCACCAGGACTTAGAGCGGTCAAAGAGCAGTTCTTC,CASSPGLRAVKEQFF
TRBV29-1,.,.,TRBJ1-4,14,TGCAGCGTGGGGAGGCAGGGAGCTAATGAAAAACTGTTTTTT,CSVGRQGANEKLFF
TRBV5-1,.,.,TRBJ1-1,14,TGCGCCAGCAGCCGACAGTTTGCCAACACTGAAGCTTTCTTT,CASSRQFANTEAFF
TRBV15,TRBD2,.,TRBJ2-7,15,TGTGCCACCAGCAGAGGCCGGGGAGGGGCCTACGAGCAGTACTTC,CATSRGRGGAYEQYF
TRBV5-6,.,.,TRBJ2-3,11,TGTGCCAGCAGCTTCGGGGAAACGCAGTATTTT,CASSFGETQYF
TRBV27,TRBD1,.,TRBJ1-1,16,TGTGCCAGCAGTGCTGGCCCGGGACAGGGTGGGACTGAAGCTTTCTTT,CASSAGPGQGGTEAFF
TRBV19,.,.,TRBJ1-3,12,TGTGCCAGTAGCCCGTCTGGAAACACCATATATTTT,CASSPSGNTIYF
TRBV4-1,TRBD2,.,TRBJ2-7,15,TGCGCCAGCAGCCCGTCGACTAGCGCCTCCTACGAGCAGTACTTC,CASSPSTSASYEQYF
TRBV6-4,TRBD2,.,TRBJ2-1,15,TGTGCCAGCAGTTCCGAAGCGGGAGGGAACAATGAGCAGTTCTTC,CASSSEAGGNNEQFF
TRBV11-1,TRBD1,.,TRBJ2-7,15,TGTGCCAGCAGCCCTCGACAGGGGGCTAATTACGAGCAGTACTTC,CASSPRQGANYEQYF
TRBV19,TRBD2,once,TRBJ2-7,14,TGTGCCAGTAGTATGAGACTAGCGGGCTACGAGCAGTACTTC,CASSMRLAGYEQYF
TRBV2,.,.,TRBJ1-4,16,TGTGCCAGCACCTCACTACCCCGGGGGTCTAGGGAAAAACTGTTTTTT,CASTSLPRGSREKLFF
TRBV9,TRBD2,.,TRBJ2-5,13,TGTGCCAGCAGCATGGGACTAGTGGAGACCCAGTACTTC,CASSMGLVETQYF
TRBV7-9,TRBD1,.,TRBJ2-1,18,TGTGCCAGCAGCTTAGGTGTGGGATCGCAGGGGGCTTACAATGAGCAGTTCTTC,CASSLGVGSQGAYNEQFF
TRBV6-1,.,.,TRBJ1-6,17,TGTGCCAGCAGTGAATGGCCAGCTAGCTCCTATAATTCACCCCTCCACTTT,CASSEWPASSYNSPLHF
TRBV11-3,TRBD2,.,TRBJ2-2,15,TGTGCCAGCAGCGCTCTAGCGGGGAACACCGGGGAGCTGTTTTTT,CASSALAGNTGELFF
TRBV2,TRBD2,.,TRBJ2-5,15,TGTGCCAGCAGTGATGCTAGCGGAACTCAAGAGACCCAGTACTTC,CASSDASGTQETQYF
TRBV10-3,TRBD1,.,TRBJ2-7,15,TGTGCCATCAGTGCCCGGGACAGGGGGTCTTACGAGCAGTACTTC,CAISARDRGSYEQYF
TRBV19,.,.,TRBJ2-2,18,TGTGCCAGTAGTCCCGCCGGGACACCTTTACTAAACACCGGGGAGCTGTTTTTT,CASSPAGTPLLNTGELFF
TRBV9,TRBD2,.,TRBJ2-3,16,TGTGCCAGCAGCGCTAGCGGAGCGGGCCCCACAGATACGCAGTATTTT,CASSASGAGPTDTQYF
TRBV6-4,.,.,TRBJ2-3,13,TGTGCCAGCACCCTAGCGACCGCAGATACGCAGTATTTT,CASTLATADTQYF
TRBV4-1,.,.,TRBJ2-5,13,TGCGCCAGCAGCCAAGTTGGGCTCGAGACCCAGTACTTC,CASSQVGLETQYF
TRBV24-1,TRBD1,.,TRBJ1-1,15,TGTGCCACCAGTGATCCGGACAGGGTGAACACTGAAGCTTTCTTT,CATSDPDRVNTEAFF
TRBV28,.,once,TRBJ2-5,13,TGTGCCAGCAGTGCCGGGACAAAAGAGACCCAGTACTTC,CASSAGTKETQYF
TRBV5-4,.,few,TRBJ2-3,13,TGTGCCAGCAGCCCAGAGGGCCCAGATACGCAGTATTTT,CASSPEGPDTQYF